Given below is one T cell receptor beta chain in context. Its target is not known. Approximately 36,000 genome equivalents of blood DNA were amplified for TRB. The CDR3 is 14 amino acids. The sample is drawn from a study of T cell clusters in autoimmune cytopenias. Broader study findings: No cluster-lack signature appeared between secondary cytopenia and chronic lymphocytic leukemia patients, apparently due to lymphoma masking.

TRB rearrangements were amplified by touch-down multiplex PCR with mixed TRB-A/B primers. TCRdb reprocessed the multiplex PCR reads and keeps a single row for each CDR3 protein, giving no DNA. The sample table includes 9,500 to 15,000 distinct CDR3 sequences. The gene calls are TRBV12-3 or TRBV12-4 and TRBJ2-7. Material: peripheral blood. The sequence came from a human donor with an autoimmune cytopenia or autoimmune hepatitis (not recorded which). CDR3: CASSLTGKTYEQYF.